This T cell receptor (beta chain) comes out of a study of OX40 agonist ivuxolimab in advanced cancers. Concerning the study at large: Ivuxolimab, which targeted the costimulatory receptor OX40 (CD134), was an agonistic, fully human IgG2 monoclonal antibody. The point of sequencing TCRbeta in the periphery was to test whether ivuxolimab changed TCR sequence diversity and drove clonal T-cell expansion. In the dose-escalation cohort, 82.7% of patients were male, and the mean age was approximately 60 years, with a range of about 23 to 90. Intravenous ivuxolimab was administered to patients every 2 weeks at six dose levels: 0.01, 0.1, 0.3, 1.5, 3 and 10 mg/kg. Of the roughly 52 dose-escalation patients, hepatocellular carcinoma was present in around 20, melanoma in around 15, renal cell carcinoma in 9 and head and neck cancer in 9. Three dose-escalation patients achieved partial responses, one with hepatocellular carcinoma and two with cutaneous melanoma. Prior anti-PD-1, anti-PD-L1 or anti-CTLA-4 therapy was permitted, and checkpoint inhibitors had been received by around 39% of dose-escalation patients. The monotherapy dose-escalation portion (N ≈ 56 patients) of the phase I ivuxolimab trial is reported in the paper.

What the study reported, not specific to this receptor: Low levels of normalized T-cell clonal expansion were also seen in some nonresponding patients. In the 0.1-3.0 mg/kg groups, partial responders had among the lowest normalized peripheral clonal expansion, particularly in CD8+ T cells. After ivuxolimab, CD8+ T cells had more expanded clones than CD4+ T cells on average. The antigen specificity of the clonally expanded peripheral T cells was not determined. At doses of 0.1 to 3.0 mg/kg, clonal expansion of both CD4+ and CD8+ blood T cells was observed from baseline to week 6.

About this clone: It has no known antigen specificity. Base qualities are not provided; no much larger clone lies one nucleotide away.

Patients with a history of autoimmune disease or receiving systemic immunosuppression were excluded from the trial. Peripheral blood for TCR sequencing was drawn from every dose cohort at baseline, at cycle 4 day 1 and at cycle 7 day 1. The samples were taken from a phase I, first-in-human, multicenter, open-label dose-escalation trial of ivuxolimab. Adults with locally advanced or metastatic melanoma, renal cell, hepatocellular, or head and neck squamous cell carcinoma were enrolled in the trial. CD4+ and CD8+ T cells were sorted separately from peripheral blood before TCR sequencing. CDR1 and CDR2, looked up from the germline V gene (reference sequence), are SEHNR and FQNEAQ. Counted from cysteine to phenylalanine, this CDR3 has 13 amino acids. CDR3 DNA is the only sequence kept; it has 39 bases, read in frame from the first base. The junction carries 10 bases between V and J, which are trimmed by 6 bases and 2 bases respectively.

Genomic DNA was isolated from the sorted cells so that the TCRbeta CDR3 region could be sequenced. The immunoSEQ Assay was used to sequence the TCRbeta CDR3 regions. TCRdb holds this immuneACCESS table with in-frame rearrangements only. Some clones are missing; in checked studies, unresolved V genes explain under half, and the rest has no known cause. Across this sample there are approximately 22,000 clones, with about 83% seen only once. Approximately 35% of the sample is taken by the ten largest. Sequencing used CD4+ or CD8+ T cells sorted from blood, obtained in a trial of the OX40 agonist ivuxolimab. The chain employs TRBV7-9 and TRBJ1-2, with the D gene not confidently named. This clonotype was sampled from an adult with an advanced solid tumor such as melanoma, head and neck, liver or kidney cancer. The DNA sequence follows: TGTGCCAGCAGTTCCGACGGGAACTATGGCTACACCTTC. This codes for CASSSDGNYGYTF.